Listed here are 26 T cell receptor beta chains from one sample, sequenced in a study of technical replicates of blood from a few donors. Using immunoSEQ multiplex PCR, the repertoire was profiled, and TCRdb retains in-frame clones only, with some absent. This sample has 15,000 to 19,000 clones, with 80% to 90% found just once. The sample consisted of PBMCs. Receptor source: a human donor in good health.

The chain has TRBV6-1 and TRBJ2-7; D perhaps matches TRBD1 (6 bases). CDR1 and CDR2 (germline): MNHNS, SASEGT. Trimming took 4 bases from V and 4 from J, leaving 14 bases between them. This CDR3 region has 14 residues. The CDR3 protein is CASSGQTGRYEQYF. Written as DNA, the CDR3 is TGTGCCAGCAGTGGCCAGACAGGACGGTACGAGCAGTACTTC.

The rearrangement links TRBV9 to TRBJ2-1; 11 positions agree with TRBD2. The CDR3 contains 17 residues. V trimming: 4 bases; J trimming: 7 bases; junction bases outside the gene matches: 13. Germline CDR1 and CDR2: SGDLS and YYNGEE. The chain's CDR3 is CASSTRPTSGKGNEQFF. In DNA, the CDR3 is TGTGCCAGCAGCACCCGACCGACTAGCGGGAAGGGAAATGAGCAGTTCTTC.

In its sample, this clone was seen once. The chain has TRBV5-1 and TRBJ2-1; 9 nucleotides align to TRBD2. Germline assignment: CDR1 SGHRS and CDR2 YFSETQ. V was pared by 4 bases and J by 0 bases, with 2 bases of the junction left unmatched. CDR3 length: 15 amino acids. As DNA, the CDR3 is TGCGCCAGCAGCGAGCGGGGGGCCTCCTACAATGAGCAGTTCTTC. This codes for CASSERGASYNEQFF.

The chain links TRBV23-1 to TRBJ2-7; D ambiguous. TRBV23-1 is an open reading frame, and its role is uncertain. The V end lost 0 bases, the J end lost 0 bases, and 9 bases lay between the germline ends. CDR3 length: 15 amino acids. The CDR3 nucleotides are TGCGCCAGCAGTCAATCGGGCAGATCCTCCTACGAGCAGTACTTC. It translates to CASSQSGRSSYEQYF.

This chain uses TRBV2 with TRBJ2-5, with D perhaps TRBD1 (6 bases). The CDR3 sequence is 15 residues long. The V gene lost 6 bases and the J gene lost 1 base, with 15 bases spanning the gap. CDR1 is SNHLY and CDR2 is FYNNEI in the germline V gene. The CDR3 DNA reads as TGTGCCAGCAGACGGACAGCCCTACTCCAAGAGACCCAGTACTTC. Its translation is CASRRTALLQETQYF.

V usage is TRBV2 and J usage is TRBJ2-7; D is possibly TRBD2 (6 bases). This CDR3 is built from 14 residues. V dropped 8 bases and J dropped 0 bases, with 14 bases sitting between them. Germline CDR1 reads SNHLY; CDR2 reads FYNNEI. CDR3 sequence reads: CASRIAVPSYEQYF. The DNA for the CDR3 is TGTGCCAGCCGTATAGCGGTACCCTCCTACGAGCAGTACTTC.

This clone was observed once. The J gene is TRBJ2-2, the V gene TRBV28; 10 nucleotides agree with TRBD2. Germline CDR1 reads MDHEN; CDR2 reads SYDVKM. The CDR3 contains 16 residues. Trimming took 3 bases from V and 5 from J; bases not matched to a gene: 6. The CDR3 spells CASSFPSSGRTGELFF. The CDR3 DNA is TGTGCCAGCAGTTTCCCCTCTAGCGGGAGAACCGGGGAGCTGTTTTTT.

A single count supports this clone. The chain couples TRBV30 to TRBJ2-7; 8 bases line up with TRBD2. Losses at the gene ends were 1 base for V and 4 bases for J; bases not matched to a gene: 6. CDR1 is GTSNPN, CDR2 SVGIG, per germline (reference sequence). The CDR3 covers 14 residues. CDR3 sequence: CAWSASGGGYEQYF. The CDR3 nucleotides read TGTGCCTGGAGTGCTTCGGGAGGGGGGTACGAGCAGTACTTC.

V is TRBV5-6 and J is TRBJ2-5; 7 bases align to TRBD1. Germline lookup yields CDR1 SGHDT and CDR2 YYEEEE. The CDR3 is 14 amino acids. V was pared by 1 base and J by 5 bases, with 5 bases of the junction left unmatched. The CDR3 here is CASSLPTGVETQYF. The CDR3 DNA follows: TGTGCCAGCAGCTTGCCCACAGGGGTGGAGACCCAGTACTTC.

The CDR3 sequence is CASSFGLPYNEQFF. Written as DNA, the CDR3 is TGTGCCAGCAGCTTTGGACTACCCTACAATGAGCAGTTCTTC. The chain has TRBV7-6 and TRBJ2-1; tentatively, D is TRBD2 (6 bases). This CDR3 is built from 14 residues. Deletions cut 3 bases from V and 2 bases from J, with 8 bases between. CDR1 is SGHVS and CDR2 is FNYEAQ in the germline V gene.

There are a few counts of this clone. The genes are TRBV6-5 and TRBJ1-1, with D unclear. There are 13 residues in the CDR3. From germline, CDR1 is MNHEY and CDR2 SVGAGI. The V gene lost 8 bases and the J gene lost 3 bases, with 13 bases spanning the gap. For the CDR3, the DNA is TGTGCCAGCTCATACGGGGAGGACACTGAAGCTTTCTTT. Amino acid sequence: CASSYGEDTEAFF.

The CDR3 is CAIRAGGPNEQFF. The CDR3, as DNA: TGTGCCATCAGAGCGGGAGGGCCCAATGAGCAGTTCTTC. The gene calls are TRBV10-3 and TRBJ2-1; 10 nucleotides align to TRBD2. Unmatched junction bases numbered 2, after V lost 6 bases and J lost 6 bases. The CDR3 length is 13 residues. Looked up from germline, CDR1 is ENHRY and CDR2 is SYGVKD.

The chain uses TRBV14 and TRBJ2-2; TRBD1 matches at 8 bases. The V segment lost 4 bases and the J segment 5 bases; nucleotides outside the gene matches: 3. CDR3 length: 14 residues. The V gene's germline CDR1 is SGHDN and CDR2 FVKESK. The CDR3 region has the DNA TGTGCCAGCAGCCGACAGGGGCTTACCGGGGAGCTGTTTTTT. This sequence encodes CASSRQGLTGELFF.

The chain has TRBV30 and TRBJ2-7, with D perhaps TRBD1 (5 bases). The V end lost 4 bases, the J end lost 6 bases, and 10 bases lay between the germline ends. CDR3 length: 11 amino acids. CDR1 is GTSNPN, CDR2 SVGIG, per germline (reference sequence). The CDR3 DNA is TGTGCCTGGACAGGGTCCGTCGAGCAGTACTTC. It yields the protein CAWTGSVEQYF.

The chain combines TRBV18 with TRBJ2-3; tentative D call: TRBD2 (5 bases). V dropped 2 bases and J dropped 2 bases, with 17 bases sitting between them. Germline CDR1 reads KGHSH; CDR2 reads LQKENI. CDR3 size: 17 residues. CDR3 in amino acids: CASSPESGLPSTDTQYF. CDR3 bases: TGTGCCAGCTCACCAGAAAGCGGCTTACCCTCCACAGATACGCAGTATTTT.

The chain has TRBV6-4 and TRBJ2-1; the match to TRBD2 covers 8 bases. The germline gives CDR1 MRHNA, CDR2 SNTAGT. The CDR3 sequence is 13 residues long. Trimming at V came to 2 bases and at J to 6 bases, leaving 0 bases not matched to a gene. The CDR3 DNA follows: TGTGCCAGCAGTGACGGGACTAGCAATGAGCAGTTCTTC. It encodes CASSDGTSNEQFF.

The chain couples TRBV6-1 to TRBJ2-2, with 9 nucleotides matching TRBD2. The length of the CDR3 is 15 residues. Germline V gene lookup returns CDR1 MNHNS and CDR2 SASEGT. Trimming at V came to 6 bases and at J to 4 bases, leaving 6 bases not matched to a gene. The DNA for the CDR3 is TGTGCCAGCAGGACTAGCGGAGGGGGCACCGGGGAGCTGTTTTTT. Translating gives CASRTSGGGTGELFF.

J is TRBJ2-7 and V is TRBV7-3; TRBD2 agrees at 8 bases. V lost 5 bases and J lost 2; bases outside the gene matches: 8. CDR1 is SGHTA, CDR2 FQGTGA, per germline. The CDR3 is made up of 15 amino acids. The CDR3 nucleotides are TGTGCCAGCAGCCCCACTAGCGGAGGGGCCTACGAGCAGTACTTC. Its translation is CASSPTSGGAYEQYF.

This clone was seen a handful of times. The rearrangement joins TRBV18 to TRBJ1-2; weak D call: TRBD1 (5 bases). The V and J ends lost 3 bases and 8 bases respectively, with 16 bases between them. Germline V gene data show CDR1 as KGHSH and CDR2 as LQKENI. The CDR3 has 14 residues. The CDR3 region has the DNA TGTGCCAGCTCACCGGGACTAGGCGTGCGGGGCTACACCTTC. Its protein product is CASSPGLGVRGYTF.

V is TRBV18 and J is TRBJ2-2; 8 bases align to TRBD1. Trimming took 3 bases from V and 0 from J; bases not matched to a gene: 3. This CDR3 has 16 amino acids. Germline lookup yields CDR1 KGHSH and CDR2 LQKENI. The CDR3 loop reads CASSPLDRANTGELFF. CDR3 DNA sequence: TGTGCCAGCTCACCCCTGGACAGGGCGAACACCGGGGAGCTGTTTTTT.

For the CDR3, the DNA is TGTGCCAGCTCACCCTCCAACTGGGAGCAGTTCTTC. Amino acids: CASSPSNWEQFF. This chain uses TRBV18 with TRBJ2-1, with no clear D. The germline V and J ends were trimmed by 3 bases and 10 bases, with 10 bases remaining between them. Germline CDR1 reads KGHSH; CDR2 reads LQKENI. The CDR3 length is 12 residues.

The chain combines TRBV19 with TRBJ1-2; no reliable D call. V lost 5 bases and J 7 bases, leaving 14 bases between the germline ends. The CDR3 is 13 residues long. The germline V gene encodes CDR1 LNHDA and CDR2 SQIVND (reference sequence). The CDR3 here is CASSPGMRGGYTF. CDR3 nucleotides: TGTGCCAGTAGTCCCGGGATGAGAGGTGGCTACACCTTC. The entire variable domain, with the rest obtained from reference TRBV19 and TRBJ1-2, is as follows: DGGITQSPKYLFRKEGQNVTLSCEQNLNHDAMYWYRQDPGQGLRLIYYSQIVNDFQKGDIAEGYSVSREKKESFPLTVTSAQKNPTAFYLCASSPGMRGGYTFGSGTRLTVV.

CDR3 sequence: CASSSWTEVNTDTQYF. The CDR3 coding sequence is TGTGCCAGCAGCTCATGGACGGAGGTTAACACAGATACGCAGTATTTT. The rearrangement joins TRBV13 to TRBJ2-3; TRBD2 is a possible D gene (5 bases). The length of the CDR3 is 16 residues. Trimming pared 4 bases from V and 2 bases from J, leaving 16 bases between. Looked up from germline, CDR1 is PRHDT and CDR2 is FYEKMQ (reference sequence).

The rearrangement uses TRBV30 and TRBJ1-1; D perhaps matches TRBD1 (5 bases). The length of the CDR3 is 14 residues. Trimming shortened V by 5 bases and J by 4 bases, and 17 bases separated the two germline ends. Germline lookup yields CDR1 GTSNPN and CDR2 SVGIG (reference sequence). In DNA, the CDR3 is TGTGCCTGGGGGCGTGGGGCGCGGAGCACTGAAGCTTTCTTT. It yields the protein CAWGRGARSTEAFF.

The V gene is TRBV7-9, the J gene TRBJ2-5; D is unclear. V gave up 8 bases and J gave up 2 bases, with 18 bases separating them. CDR1 and CDR2 (germline): SEHNR, FQNEAQ (reference sequence). The CDR3 extends over 15 amino acids. The CDR3 reads CASLPRKAAQETQYF. DNA of the CDR3: TGTGCCAGCCTCCCCCGTAAGGCGGCACAAGAGACCCAGTACTTC. Full variable domain (rest looked up from reference TRBV7-9 and TRBJ2-5): DTGVSQNPRHKITKRGQNVTFRCDPISEHNRLYWYRQTLGQGPEFLTYFQNEAQLEKSRLLSDRFSAERPKGSFSTLEIQRTEQGDSAMYLCASLPRKAAQETQYFGPGTRLLVL.

J is TRBJ2-3 and V is TRBV5-6; D may be TRBD2 (5 bases). The CDR3 is 16 residues long. The germline V gene encodes CDR1 SGHDT and CDR2 YYEEEE. V lost 2 bases and J lost 1, with 14 bases in between. Here the CDR3 reads CASSFVGAVGTDTQYF. For the CDR3, the DNA is TGTGCCAGCAGCTTTGTGGGAGCGGTCGGCACAGATACGCAGTATTTT.